This T cell receptor beta chain was identified during a study of OX40 agonist ivuxolimab in advanced cancers. Across the study: As their treatment, patients were administered ivuxolimab, an agonistic anti-OX40 (CD134) antibody. Partial responses were achieved by three patients, one with hepatocellular carcinoma and two with cutaneous melanoma. Study findings and constraints: There was clonal expansion of CD4+ and CD8+ blood T cells by week 6 at 0.1 to 3.0 mg/kg.

Patients with a history of autoimmune disease or on systemic immunosuppression were excluded. Note on this clone: Antigen specificity is unknown.

There are 12 residues in the CDR3. V was pared by 9 bases and J by 3 bases, with 6 bases between. Germline V gene lookup returns CDR1 SGHNT and CDR2 YENEEA. Repertoires were generated with immunoSEQ multiplex PCR, while TCRdb's copy carries only in-frame clones and drops some. The data show approximately 62,000 clones, 88% seen once. The sample here was CD4+ or CD8+ T cells sorted from blood, taken in a trial of the OX40 agonist ivuxolimab. This clonotype was obtained from an adult with an advanced solid tumor such as melanoma, head and neck, liver or kidney cancer. The chain uses TRBV11-3 and TRBJ2-6; D is uncertain. Here the CDR3 reads CARPHGANVLTF. Written as DNA, the CDR3 is TGTGCCAGACCACATGGGGCCAACGTCCTGACTTTC.